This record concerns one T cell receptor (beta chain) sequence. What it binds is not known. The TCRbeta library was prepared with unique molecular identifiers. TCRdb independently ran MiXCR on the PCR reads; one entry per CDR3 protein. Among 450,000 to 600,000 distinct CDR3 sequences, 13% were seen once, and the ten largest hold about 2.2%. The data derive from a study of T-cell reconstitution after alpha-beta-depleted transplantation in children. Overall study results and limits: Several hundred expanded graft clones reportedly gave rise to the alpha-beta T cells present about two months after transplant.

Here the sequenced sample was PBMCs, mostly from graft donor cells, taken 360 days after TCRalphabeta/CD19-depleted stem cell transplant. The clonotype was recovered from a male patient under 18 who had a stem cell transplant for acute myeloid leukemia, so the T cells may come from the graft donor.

CDR3 in amino acids: CASSPRGPSGSYEQYF. As DNA, the CDR3 is TGTGCCAGCAGTCCCAGGGGCCCTAGCGGGAGCTACGAGCAGTACTTC. V and J are TRBV11-2 and TRBJ2-7; 10 positions match TRBD2. Germline V gene sequence: CDR1 SGHAT, CDR2 FQNNGV. V was pared by 6 bases and J by 3 bases, with 11 bases of the junction left unmatched. The CDR3 runs to 16 residues. Together with reference TRBV11-2 and TRBJ2-7, the CDR3 gives the full variable domain: EAGVAQSPRYKIIEKRQSVAFWCNPISGHATLYWYQQILGQGPKLLIQFQNNGVVDDSQLPKDRFSAERLKGVDSTLKIQPAKLEDSAVYLCASSPRGPSGSYEQYFGPGTRLTVT.